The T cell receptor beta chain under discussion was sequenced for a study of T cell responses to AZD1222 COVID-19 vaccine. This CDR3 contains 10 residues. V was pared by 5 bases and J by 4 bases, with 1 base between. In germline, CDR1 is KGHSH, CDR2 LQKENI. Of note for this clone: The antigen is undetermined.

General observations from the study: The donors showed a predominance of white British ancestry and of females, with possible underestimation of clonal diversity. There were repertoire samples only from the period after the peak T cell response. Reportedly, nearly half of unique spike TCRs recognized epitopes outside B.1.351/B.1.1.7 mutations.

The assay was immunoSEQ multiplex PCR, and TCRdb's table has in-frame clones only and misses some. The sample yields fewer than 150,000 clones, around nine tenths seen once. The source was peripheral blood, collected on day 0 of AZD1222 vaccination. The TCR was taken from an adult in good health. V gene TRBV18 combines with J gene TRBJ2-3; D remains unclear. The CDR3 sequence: CASSSDTQYF. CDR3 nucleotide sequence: TGTGCCAGCTCATCAGATACGCAGTATTTT.